This T cell receptor (beta chain) was retrieved from a study of T cell repertoires in ileal Crohn's disease. Study context: At surgery, under 40% of patients smoked, with median disease duration about eight years. About half of patients got postoperative therapy: about a dozen thiopurines, around 18 anti-TNF.

TCRdb keeps only in-frame clones here, not all; method: immunoSEQ multiplex PCR. This table has thousands of clones, 95% to 98% appearing once. With respect to this clone: What it binds is unknown.

Study findings and constraints: Every patient over 26.8% clonality showed endoscopic recurrence.

V was trimmed by 5 bases and J by 8 bases, leaving 13 bases between them. Germline V lookup: CDR1 SEHNR, CDR2 FQNEAQ (reference sequence). CDR3 size: 13 residues. This TCR was sampled from an adult with Crohn's disease. The specimen sequenced was ileal tissue. The chain couples TRBV7-9 to TRBJ2-4; TRBD2 is a possible D gene (5 bases). In DNA, the CDR3 is TGTGCCAGCAGCCCCCCCCCGCGGGACATTCAGTACTTC. As protein: CASSPPPRDIQYF.